Detailed here is one T cell receptor (beta chain). No antigen is known for it. Base quality data are lacking; no much larger clone is found one base away. The data originate from a study of blood T cell repertoires in COVID-19 (dated by TCRdb to 2018 to 2020). Turning to the overall study: Samples from collaborators originated in the United States, Italy and Spain and spanned both the acute and convalescent phases of COVID-19. The material from the prospective study consisted of cDNA or gDNA derived from T cells, B-cell-depleted T cells, or PBMCs. Deeply sampled blood TCRbeta repertoires from subjects exposed to, actively infected with, or recovered from COVID-19 were included in the dataset. The repertoires were made available in a free public database intended to serve as a resource for research on the immune response to SARS-CoV-2. Samples came from the ongoing ImmuneRACE study (first 160 participants) plus 1,254 subjects from 6 global collaborators. A de-identified subject ID, COVID-19 status, age in years and sex were almost always included in the sample metadata. Where HLA class I and class II types were available, the types were taken from metadata supplied by the sample provider, not from assay-based typing.

Findings and caveats that apply to the study as a whole: Clinical and demographic metadata were provided uncurated, with the amount varying by source and participant.

TCRbeta CDR3 regions were amplified from genomic DNA using the immunoSEQ Assay, a bias-controlled multiplex PCR. On the study's bioinformatics: Nucleated cell counts per sample were estimated from amplification of reference gene primers within the assay. To quantify the absolute abundance of each unique TCRbeta CDR3 rearrangement, sequence reads were collapsed and filtered. For each sample, productive Simpson clonality was calculated as the square root of Simpson's diversity index over productive rearrangements. TCRdb holds this immuneACCESS table with in-frame rearrangements only. Some clones are missing; in checked studies, unresolved V genes explain under half, and the rest has no known cause. V, J and clone size are taken as reported in that table, and D and trimming were inferred from the DNA itself. This sample has 190,000 or so clones in its table, and around nine tenths of those were observed once. The top ten clonotypes cover less than 3.5% of the sample.

Collaborating institutions collected whole blood in K2EDTA tubes following their own protocols. Collaborator samples were shipped for TCRbeta analysis as frozen whole blood, isolated PBMCs, or DNA extracted from either sample type. V sheds 1 base and J sheds 0 bases, leaving 9 bases between their ends. CDR1 SGHTA and CDR2 FQGNSA are derived from the germline V gene. Inclusive of the bounding cysteine and phenylalanine, the CDR3 is 15 residues long. The DNA shown is the 45-base CDR3, in frame from base 1. The receptor was derived from a man between 35 and 55 years old with active or convalescent COVID-19. Material for sequencing was peripheral blood. The chain links TRBV7-2 with TRBJ1-1; the D gene identity is not certain. The nucleotide sequence is TGTGCCAGCAGCTTAGGGAGGGTTATGAACACTGAAGCTTTCTTT. Its protein reads: CASSLGRVMNTEAFF. With the portions outside the CDR3 filled from the reference TRBV7-2 and TRBJ1-1 genes, the complete variable region becomes GAGVSQSPSNKVTEKGKDVELRCDPISGHTALYWYRQSLGQGLEFLIYFQGNSAPDKSGLPSDRFSAERTGGSVSTLTIQRTQQEDSAVYLCASSLGRVMNTEAFFGQGTRLTVV.